This T cell receptor beta chain was observed in a study of blood T cell repertoires in COVID-19 (dated by TCRdb to 2018 to 2021). At the level of the whole study: The collaborator samples originated in the United States, Italy and Spain and spanned the acute and convalescent phases of COVID-19. The prospective study material was composed of cDNA or gDNA derived from T cells, B-cell-depleted T cells, or PBMCs. Deeply sampled blood TCRbeta repertoires from subjects exposed to, actively infected with, or recovered from COVID-19 were included in the dataset. The repertoires were released in a freely available public database intended as a resource for research on the immune response to SARS-CoV-2. Samples came from the ongoing ImmuneRACE study (first 160 participants) plus 1,254 subjects from 6 global collaborators. The sample metadata nearly always contained a de-identified subject ID, COVID-19 status, age in years and sex. HLA class I and class II types, where available, came from metadata supplied by the sample provider rather than from assay-based typing. The study at large found these results: Clinical and demographic metadata were provided uncurated, with the amount varying by source and participant.

At one collaborating source in Seattle, patients were enrolled during active infection and were followed longitudinally through the course of disease. Whole blood was collected in K2EDTA tubes by collaborating institutions according to the institutions' own protocols. For TCRbeta analysis, collaborator samples were shipped as frozen whole blood, as isolated PBMCs, or as DNA extracted from either sample type. TCRbeta CDR3 regions were amplified from genomic DNA using the immunoSEQ Assay, a bias-controlled multiplex PCR. Per the authors' processing: The number of nucleated cells in each sample was estimated from the amplification of reference gene primers within the assay. Sequence reads were collapsed and filtered to measure the absolute abundance of every unique TCRbeta CDR3 rearrangement. For each sample, productive Simpson clonality was calculated as the square root of Simpson's diversity index over productive rearrangements. This is the immuneACCESS table as TCRdb keeps it, with only in-frame sequences that have V and J called. A part of the clones is gone; compared with another copy, unresolved V genes explain less than half, and the rest is unexplained. The V and J calls and clone size are taken from that table; D and trimming were inferred from the DNA. This sample gives around 200,000 clones in total; roughly 77% of them show up just once. In total, the top ten clones hold less than 7% of the sample.

Notes on this clone: Its antigen is still unknown. Base quality data are lacking; no much larger clone is found one base away. This sample includes further DNA sequences coding for the same CDR3.

Specimen: peripheral blood. The clonotype was recovered from a woman aged 40 to 55 with COVID-19, enrolled during active disease.

The bases read TGTGCCAGCAGCCCCGGACAGGGTAATTCACCCCTCCACTTT. This codes for CASSPGQGNSPLHF. The V and J segments used are TRBV7-2 and TRBJ1-6; the junction holds 8 bases that match TRBD1. The germline V gene yields SGHTA for CDR1 and FQGNSA for CDR2. Taken from cysteine to phenylalanine, the CDR3 has 14 residues. Just the 42-base CDR3 DNA is kept, in frame starting at base 1. Unmatched junction bases come to 3, with V trimmed by 5 bases and J by 6 bases. This CDR3, with the reference TRBV7-2 and TRBJ1-6 proteins standing in past its ends, gives the full variable domain GAGVSQSPSNKVTEKGKDVELRCDPISGHTALYWYRQSLGQGLEFLIYFQGNSAPDKSGLPSDRFSAERTGGSVSTLTIQRTQQEDSAVYLCASSPGQGNSPLHFGNGTRLTVT.